The 28 T cell receptor beta chains presented below share a single source sample, sequenced in a study of technical replicates of blood from several donors. Some clones are missing from TCRdb's copy, which holds only in-frame ones; the method was immunoSEQ multiplex PCR. The sample holds around 76,000 clones, more than 85% seen once. The sample consisted of T cells isolated from PBMCs. These receptors were collected from a human donor in good health.

V usage is TRBV9 and J usage is TRBJ2-7; possible D gene TRBD1, 6 bases. Germline CDR1 is SGDLS and CDR2 is YYNGEE. The V gene lost 3 bases and the J gene lost 2 bases, with 12 bases spanning the gap. The CDR3 loop spans 14 amino acids. CDR3 sequence: CASSERDIAYEQYF. As DNA, the CDR3 is TGTGCCAGCAGCGAGAGGGACATCGCCTACGAGCAGTACTTC. Combining the CDR3 with reference TRBV9 and TRBJ2-7 gives the whole variable domain DSGVTQTPKHLITATGQRVTLRCSPRSGDLSVYWYQQSLDQGLQFLIQYYNGEERAKGNILERFSAQQFPDLHSELNLSSLELGDSALYFCASSERDIAYEQYFGPGTRLTVT.

This chain uses TRBV14 with TRBJ1-2, with 8 bases identical to TRBD1. The CDR3 is 16 amino acids. Germline loops: CDR1 SGHDN, CDR2 FVKESK. The V gene end was trimmed by 1 base and the J gene end by 5 bases; junction bases not matched to a gene: 9. The CDR3 bases are TGTGCCAGCAGCCAAGTCATGGGCAGGGGGCGGTATGGCTACACCTTC. It codes for CASSQVMGRGRYGYTF.

The table lists this clone with a count of one. The junction differs from germline at one of its ends, possibly a read error. The J gene is TRBJ1-1, the V gene TRBV18; 10 positions agree with TRBD1. Per the germline V gene, CDR1 is KGHSH and CDR2 is LQKENI. The CDR3 totals 14 residues. The CDR3 protein is CANSRDRGGTEAFF. The CDR3 DNA reads as TGTGCCAACTCACGGGACAGGGGAGGCACTGAAGCTTTCTTT.

This chain links TRBV14 with TRBJ1-2; D unclear. Germline V gene lookup returns CDR1 SGHDN and CDR2 FVKESK. Trimming shortened V by 1 base and J by 3 bases, and 12 bases separated the two germline ends. The CDR3 runs to 15 residues. CDR3 residues: CASSQGYGGYYGYTF. The CDR3 region has the DNA TGTGCCAGCAGCCAAGGATATGGAGGGTACTATGGCTACACCTTC.

The CDR3 coding sequence is TGCGCCAGCAGCCAAGAAGTTAGCTCTGTTGGAAACACCATATATTTT. It is translated as CASSQEVSSVGNTIYF. The chain has TRBV4-1 and TRBJ1-3; the D is unclear. In germline, CDR1 is MGHRA, CDR2 YSYEKL. The CDR3 has 16 amino acids. Trimming left V 0 bases short and J 3 bases short, with 12 bases between.

This chain uses TRBV11-2 with TRBJ1-1; TRBD1 matches 9 bases. V lost 5 bases to trimming and J lost 0 bases; unmatched junction nucleotides: 16. The CDR3 totals 19 residues. Germline V CDR1 and CDR2: SGHAT, FQNNGV. The CDR3 spells CASSPAGVRTGDVNTEAFF. The DNA of the CDR3 is TGTGCCAGCAGCCCCGCTGGGGTCCGGACAGGGGATGTGAACACTGAAGCTTTCTTT. Using reference TRBV11-2 and TRBJ1-1 for the parts outside the CDR3, the full variable domain is EAGVAQSPRYKIIEKRQSVAFWCNPISGHATLYWYQQILGQGPKLLIQFQNNGVVDDSQLPKDRFSAERLKGVDSTLKIQPAKLEDSAVYLCASSPAGVRTGDVNTEAFFGQGTRLTVV.

V usage is TRBV19 and J usage is TRBJ1-5, with TRBD1 matching over 9 bases. CDR3 size: 15 residues. V lost 3 bases, J lost 6 bases, and 6 bases stayed unmatched. Germline assignment: CDR1 LNHDA and CDR2 SQIVND (reference sequence). The CDR3 DNA reads as TGTGCCAGTAGTATTGGGACAGGGTATCCTCAGCCCCAGCATTTT. It encodes CASSIGTGYPQPQHF. Complete variable domain (other parts from reference TRBV19 and TRBJ1-5): DGGITQSPKYLFRKEGQNVTLSCEQNLNHDAMYWYRQDPGQGLRLIYYSQIVNDFQKGDIAEGYSVSREKKESFPLTVTSAQKNPTAFYLCASSIGTGYPQPQHFGDGTRLSIL.

This chain links TRBV27 with TRBJ2-5; 7 nucleotides match TRBD2. The CDR3 has 16 amino acids. Germline CDR1 and CDR2: MNHEY and SMNVEV (reference sequence). The trim removed 1 base at V and 5 bases at J, leaving 10 bases unmatched. The DNA for the CDR3 is TGTGCCAGCAGTTTATTCGGCGGGAGCAGCGGCGAGACCCAGTACTTC. Translation gives CASSLFGGSSGETQYF.

DNA for the CDR3: TGTGCCTGGAGTAGGGGTGCTTCCTCCTACGAGCAGTACTTC. This sequence encodes CAWSRGASSYEQYF. The chain joins TRBV30 to TRBJ2-7; D possibly corresponds to TRBD1 (5 bases). The V and J ends lost 2 bases and 0 bases respectively, with 11 bases between them. This CDR3 contains 14 residues. Germline values: CDR1 GTSNPN, CDR2 SVGIG (reference sequence).

This sequence joins TRBV19 and TRBJ2-3, with TRBD2 identical over 8 bases. Germline V lookup: CDR1 LNHDA, CDR2 SQIVND (reference sequence). V shed 5 bases, J shed 4 bases, and the junction held 8 bases outside the gene matches. The CDR3 consists of 15 residues. The CDR3 bases are TGTGCCAGTAGTCCCGGGCGGCGGGGGGCAGATACGCAGTATTTT. As protein: CASSPGRRGADTQYF.

The chain joins TRBV6-4 to TRBJ2-3; 10 bases map to TRBD2. Germline V gene lookup returns CDR1 MRHNA and CDR2 SNTAGT. The CDR3 extends over 15 amino acids. The trim removed 6 bases at V and 1 base at J, leaving 4 bases unmatched. The CDR3, as DNA: TGTGCCAGCAGGCGACTAGCGGGTGGCACAGATACGCAGTATTTT. This gives the protein CASRRLAGGTDTQYF.

V and J are TRBV13 and TRBJ2-7; D may be TRBD1 (5 bases). CDR1 and CDR2 (germline): PRHDT, FYEKMQ (reference sequence). The CDR3 has 12 amino acids. The germline V and J ends were trimmed by 5 bases and 4 bases, with 9 bases remaining between them. This chain's CDR3 is CASSMQGYEQYF. CDR3 coding DNA: TGTGCCAGCAGCATGCAGGGTTACGAGCAGTACTTC.

This clone was detected once. V and J are TRBV9 and TRBJ2-1; maybe TRBD2 (5 bases). The CDR3 consists of 15 residues. V was clipped by 0 bases and J by 6 bases, with 13 bases between them. Germline V gene data show CDR1 as SGDLS and CDR2 as YYNGEE. Here the CDR3 reads CASSVVGGGGNEQFF. The DNA for the CDR3 is TGTGCCAGCAGCGTAGTCGGAGGAGGAGGCAATGAGCAGTTCTTC.

This clone was recorded once. In DNA form, the CDR3 reads TGTGCCAGCCGAGGGGGATCCCTCTCCTACGAGCAGTACTTC. It is translated as CASRGGSLSYEQYF. The chain employs TRBV6-1 and TRBJ2-7; D may be TRBD1 (6 bases). V lost 8 bases and J lost 0, with 14 bases in between. The CDR3 consists of 14 residues. Germline CDR1 MNHNS, CDR2 SASEGT.

The V and J genes are TRBV19 and TRBJ2-1; 9 bases fit TRBD2. This CDR3 has 13 amino acids. The V gene's germline CDR1 is LNHDA and CDR2 SQIVND (reference sequence). With V trimmed by 10 bases and J by 14 bases, 15 bases remained unmatched. CDR3 loop: CATTPPWTSVKFF. CDR3 nucleotides: TGTGCCACCACCCCCCCCTGGACTAGCGTTAAGTTCTTC.

The chain is built from TRBV7-3 and TRBJ2-1, with 10 bases identical to TRBD2. The CDR3 runs to 15 residues. The V segment lost 5 bases and the J segment 5 bases; nucleotides outside the gene matches: 6. From germline, CDR1 is SGHTA and CDR2 FQGTGA. CDR3 amino acids: CASSIAGGQNNEQFF. The DNA of the CDR3 is TGTGCCAGCAGCATAGCGGGGGGTCAAAACAATGAGCAGTTCTTC.

The V gene is TRBV27, the J gene TRBJ1-5; D is ambiguous. The CDR3 has 15 residues. Looked up from germline, CDR1 is MNHEY and CDR2 is SMNVEV (reference sequence). Deletions cut 4 bases from V and 4 bases from J, with 14 bases between. CDR3 sequence: CASSSLPGLNQPQHF. Written as DNA, the CDR3 is TGTGCCAGCAGTTCCCTTCCCGGACTGAATCAGCCCCAGCATTTT.

The V call is TRBV4-1, the J call TRBJ2-5, with 9 bases lining up with TRBD2. Germline loops: CDR1 MGHRA, CDR2 YSYEKL. The length of the CDR3 is 15 residues. Trimming removed 8 bases from V and 1 base from J; junction bases left unmatched: 8. The chain's CDR3 is CASRLAAEFQETQYF. CDR3 in DNA: TGCGCCAGCCGACTAGCGGCCGAATTCCAAGAGACCCAGTACTTC.

This chain links TRBV5-4 with TRBJ2-7; D is perhaps TRBD1 (6 bases). Trimming cost V 2 bases and J 4 bases, with 10 bases left between them. Germline V lookup: CDR1 SGHNT, CDR2 YYREEE (reference sequence). CDR3 length: 13 residues. The DNA for the CDR3 is TGTGCCAGCAGCTTCGGGACATCTTACGAGCAGTACTTC. As protein: CASSFGTSYEQYF.

J is TRBJ1-1 and V is TRBV19, with D maybe TRBD1 (5 bases). This CDR3 is built from 16 residues. Trimming pared 6 bases from V and 0 bases from J, leaving 17 bases between. The germline V gene encodes CDR1 LNHDA and CDR2 SQIVND (reference sequence). The chain's CDR3 is CASRGGAGNMNTEAFF. The CDR3 bases are TGTGCCAGTAGGGGCGGGGCAGGGAACATGAACACTGAAGCTTTCTTT.

This rearrangement joins TRBV5-4 to TRBJ1-2; D not resolved. Germline V gene data show CDR1 as SGHNT and CDR2 as YYREEE (reference sequence). The CDR3 is made up of 12 amino acids. V was cut by 4 bases and J by 6 bases, with 10 bases left in between. The CDR3 region has the DNA TGTGCCAGCAGCCCCGCGGGTGATGGCTACACCTTC. As protein: CASSPAGDGYTF. The variable domain in full, with the rest retrieved from reference TRBV5-4 and TRBJ1-2, is ETGVTQSPTHLIKTRGQQVTLRCSSQSGHNTVSWYQQALGQGPQFIFQYYREEENGRGNFPPRFSGLQFPNYSSELNVNALELDDSALYLCASSPAGDGYTFGSGTRLTVV.

This rearrangement joins TRBV7-9 to TRBJ2-1, with D uncertain. V lost 5 bases and J lost 4, with 12 bases in between. There are 14 residues in the CDR3. Germline assignment: CDR1 SEHNR and CDR2 FQNEAQ (reference sequence). CDR3 in DNA: TGTGCCAGCAGCCTCTCGGAGCGATACAATGAGCAGTTCTTC. This codes for CASSLSERYNEQFF.

The chain's CDR3 is CASSFPTGGWGEQYF. The CDR3 coding sequence is TGTGCCAGCAGCTTCCCGACAGGGGGATGGGGCGAGCAGTACTTC. The rearrangement uses TRBV5-6 and TRBJ2-7; 9 bases fit TRBD1. The length of the CDR3 is 15 residues. J lost 6 bases, V lost 2 bases, and 9 bases had no gene match. In germline, CDR1 is SGHDT, CDR2 YYEEEE.

In DNA form, the CDR3 reads TGTGCCAGCTCACCATTCCGGGAACAGAACACTGAAGCTTTCTTT. Amino acids: CASSPFREQNTEAFF. The rearrangement joins TRBV18 to TRBJ1-1; D gene uncertain. Germline loops: CDR1 KGHSH, CDR2 LQKENI. This CDR3 has 15 residues. V gave up 2 bases and J gave up 1 base, with 11 bases separating them.

The rearrangement joins TRBV7-9 to TRBJ2-5; D gene ambiguous. V lost 1 base and J 5 bases, leaving 5 bases between the germline ends. Germline assignment: CDR1 SEHNR and CDR2 FQNEAQ (reference sequence). CDR3 length equals 12 residues. CDR3 DNA sequence: TGTGCCAGCAGCTTAGTGGAGGAGACCCAGTACTTC. Translated, it gives CASSLVEETQYF.

The chain joins TRBV9 to TRBJ2-2, with TRBD1 as a possible D gene (5 bases). V was cut by 2 bases and J by 6 bases, with 8 bases left in between. This CDR3 comprises 13 residues. In germline, CDR1 is SGDLS, CDR2 YYNGEE. The CDR3 here is CASSVEQAGELFF. CDR3 bases: TGTGCCAGCAGCGTGGAACAGGCCGGGGAGCTGTTTTTT.

The gene calls are TRBV7-9 and TRBJ1-6; D is possibly TRBD1 (5 bases). CDR1 SEHNR and CDR2 FQNEAQ come from the germline V gene (reference sequence). Trimming shortened V by 4 bases and J by 9 bases, and 13 bases separated the two germline ends. The CDR3 runs 14 residues. CDR3 loop: CASSSPGISSPLHF. CDR3 DNA sequence: TGTGCCAGCAGCTCCCCAGGGATTAGTTCACCCCTCCACTTT. Filled out from reference TRBV7-9 and TRBJ1-6, the complete variable domain reads DTGVSQNPRHKITKRGQNVTFRCDPISEHNRLYWYRQTLGQGPEFLTYFQNEAQLEKSRLLSDRFSAERPKGSFSTLEIQRTEQGDSAMYLCASSSPGISSPLHFGNGTRLTVT.

This chain joins TRBV4-1 and TRBJ2-2, with TRBD2 matching 7 bases. The CDR3 loop spans 15 amino acids. Germline CDR1 is MGHRA and CDR2 is YSYEKL. V trimming: 4 bases; J trimming: 3 bases; junction bases outside the gene matches: 5. The CDR3 here is CASSPRAGYTGELFF. The DNA for the CDR3 is TGCGCCAGCAGCCCCCGAGCGGGGTACACCGGGGAGCTGTTTTTT.